These 32 T cell receptor beta chains were sequenced from one sample in a study of T cell repertoires in cytomegalovirus infection. Their recognized antigens are unknown. TCRdb recomputed calls from the reads with MiXCR, one row per CDR3 protein. The sample holds roughly 350,000 distinct CDR3 sequences; about 35% are singletons and the top ten take approximately 12%. The sequencing used cultured PBMCs, collected from culture after CMV antigen stimulation. Receptor source: a human donor in good health (CMV status not recorded). Some clones in this sample may be carry-over from other donors' samples.

This clonotype turned up a few times. V usage is TRBV27 and J usage is TRBJ2-7; D unresolved. This CDR3 region has 14 residues. Trimming left V 5 bases short and J 5 bases short, with 16 bases between. CDR1 and CDR2 (germline): MNHEY, SMNVEV (reference sequence). The CDR3 DNA reads TGTGCCAGCAGTAACCCGACTGGGTCTGACGAGCAGTACTTC. Amino acid sequence: CASSNPTGSDEQYF.

This clonotype was seen repeatedly, ten times or more. The chain combines TRBV7-2 with TRBJ1-5; no firm D call. Trimming took 4 bases from V and 0 from J, leaving 10 bases between them. CDR1 SGHTA and CDR2 FQGNSA come from the germline V gene. The CDR3 spans 15 residues. The CDR3 protein is CASSSQDPSNQPQHF. The CDR3 DNA follows: TGTGCCAGCAGCTCGCAGGATCCTAGCAATCAGCCCCAGCATTTT.

The chain combines TRBV24-1 with TRBJ1-2, with 10 bases matching TRBD1. V lost 5 bases and J lost 8; bases outside the gene matches: 7. The CDR3 is made up of 14 amino acids. The V gene's germline CDR1 is KGHDR and CDR2 SFDVKD. CDR3 nucleotides: TGTGCCACCAGTGGAGGACAGGGGGAGGAGGGCTACACCTTC. Encoded protein: CATSGGQGEEGYTF.

This clonotype occurred a few times. V gene TRBV7-8 combines with J gene TRBJ1-5; 7 bases fit TRBD1. The V gene's germline CDR1 is SGHVS and CDR2 FQNEAQ. This CDR3 has 17 residues. The trim removed 0 bases at V and 3 bases at J, leaving 8 bases unmatched. The CDR3 region is CASSLALGDSPNQPQHF. CDR3 DNA sequence: TGTGCCAGCAGCTTAGCGCTTGGGGACAGTCCCAATCAGCCCCAGCATTTT. Full variable domain (rest looked up from reference TRBV7-8 and TRBJ1-5): GAGVSQSPRYKVAKRGQDVALRCDPISGHVSLFWYQQALGQGPEFLTYFQNEAQLDKSGLPSDRFFAERPEGSVSTLKIQRTQQEDSAVYLCASSLALGDSPNQPQHFGDGTRLSIL.

V usage is TRBV30 and J usage is TRBJ1-5; no clear D. The germline V and J ends were trimmed by 5 bases and 0 bases, with 8 bases remaining between them. The CDR3 sequence is 13 residues long. Per the germline V gene, CDR1 is GTSNPN and CDR2 is SVGIG (reference sequence). This CDR3 reads CAWAEYSNQPQHF. The CDR3 nucleotides are TGTGCCTGGGCAGAATATAGCAATCAGCCCCAGCATTTT.

This clonotype occurred a few times. The chain carries TRBV6-2 or TRBV6-3 and TRBJ2-3, with D perhaps matching TRBD2 (5 bases). This CDR3 has 15 residues. The V gene lost 7 bases and the J gene lost 6 bases, with 20 bases spanning the gap. Germline assignment: CDR1 MNHEY and CDR2 SVGEGT. The CDR3 is CASTGGGLALDTQYF. The CDR3 DNA sequence: TGTGCCAGCACCGGAGGCGGGCTTGCGCTGGATACGCAGTATTTT.

The chain joins TRBV20-1 to TRBJ2-1, with 7 bases matching TRBD2. This CDR3 has 17 residues. CDR1 is DFQATT, CDR2 SNEGSKA, per germline (reference sequence). The J segment lost 4 bases and the V segment lost 0 bases, leaving 12 bases of the junction unmatched. CDR3 nucleotide sequence: TGCAGTGCTAGAGAGGTAGCGGGCCACGTTAAGTACAATGAGCAGTTCTTC. Translated: CSAREVAGHVKYNEQFF.

The rearrangement joins TRBV18 to TRBJ2-7; tentatively, D is TRBD1 (5 bases). This CDR3 contains 12 residues. V lost 3 bases and J lost 2, with 5 bases in between. In germline, CDR1 is KGHSH, CDR2 LQKENI. CDR3 protein: CASSPGPYEQYV. CDR3 DNA sequence: TGTGCCAGCTCACCGGGGCCCTACGAGCAGTACGTC.

CDR3 amino acids: CASSQAGSKEAFF. The CDR3 DNA sequence: TGTGCCAGCAGCCAGGCGGGGTCGAAAGAAGCTTTCTTT. V usage is TRBV3-1 and J usage is TRBJ1-1; no definite D call. The V gene lost 3 bases and the J gene lost 8 bases, with 13 bases spanning the gap. The CDR3 totals 13 residues. Germline loops: CDR1 LGHDT, CDR2 YNNKEL (reference sequence).

The rearrangement links TRBV19 to TRBJ2-7; no firm D call. The V gene lost 9 bases and the J gene lost 1 base, with 28 bases spanning the gap. The CDR3 extends over 18 amino acids. The germline gives CDR1 LNHDA, CDR2 SQIVND (reference sequence). The CDR3 is CASFEGRRYLPWSYEQYV. CDR3 bases: TGTGCCAGCTTTGAAGGCAGGCGGTACCTCCCGTGGTCCTACGAGCAGTACGTC.

In its sample, this clonotype was seen a few times. The J gene is TRBJ2-3, the V gene TRBV7-2, with a tentative D call TRBD1 (6 bases). V was trimmed by 6 bases and J by 0 bases, leaving 13 bases between them. The CDR3 has 15 residues. Germline CDR1 reads SGHTA; CDR2 reads FQGNSA. The CDR3 DNA is TGTGCCAGCAGAAAGACAGGTGCTAGCACAGATACGCAGTATTTT. Encoded protein: CASRKTGASTDTQYF.

The V gene is TRBV7-9, the J gene TRBJ2-7, with 12 bases matching TRBD2. The CDR3 runs 20 residues. The trim removed 5 bases at V and 0 bases at J, leaving 17 bases unmatched. CDR1 and CDR2 (germline): SEHNR, FQNEAQ (reference sequence). CDR3 bases: TGTGCCAGCAGCCCACCCCCCGGGACTAGCGGGCCATCCCTCTCCTACGAGCAGTACTTC. This sequence encodes CASSPPPGTSGPSLSYEQYF. The full variable domain, completed using reference TRBV7-9 and TRBJ2-7, is DTGVSQNPRHKITKRGQNVTFRCDPISEHNRLYWYRQTLGQGPEFLTYFQNEAQLEKSRLLSDRFSAERPKGSFSTLEIQRTEQGDSAMYLCASSPPPGTSGPSLSYEQYFGPGTRLTVT.

This clonotype has at least ten counts. The V and J genes are TRBV18 and TRBJ2-7; 11 bases match TRBD2. Germline-derived CDR1 and CDR2 are KGHSH and LQKENI. The CDR3 has 15 residues. V was clipped by 6 bases and J by 6 bases; unmatched bases: 10. The CDR3 sequence: CASSESLAGGSEQYF. The CDR3 nucleotides are TGTGCCAGCTCGGAATCTCTAGCGGGAGGTAGCGAGCAGTACTTC.

The chain employs TRBV19 and TRBJ2-2, with TRBD2 matching over 13 bases. Germline CDR1 LNHDA, CDR2 SQIVND (reference sequence). This CDR3 comprises 15 residues. Unmatched junction bases numbered 2, after V lost 6 bases and J lost 4 bases. CDR3 coding DNA: TGTGCCAGTAGGCGGACTAGCGGGAGCACCGGGGAGCTGTTTTTT. This codes for CASRRTSGSTGELFF.

The V gene is TRBV14, the J gene TRBJ2-1; 8 bases agree with TRBD1. The CDR3 runs to 15 residues. Trimming took 5 bases from V and 3 from J; bases not matched to a gene: 6. Germline-derived CDR1 and CDR2 are SGHDN and FVKESK. CDR3 nucleotide sequence: TGTGCCAGCAGCTTGACAGGGGCGTTCTACAATGAGCAGTTCTTC. Its translation: CASSLTGAFYNEQFF.

The chain carries TRBV7-2 and TRBJ2-3; TRBD1 or TRBD2 may be the D gene (5 bases each). Trimming left V 7 bases short and J 2 bases short, with 16 bases between. The CDR3 contains 15 residues. Germline V CDR1 and CDR2: SGHTA, FQGNSA. The CDR3 here is CASTYSGRNTDTQYF. As DNA, the CDR3 is TGTGCCAGCACCTATTCGGGACGGAACACAGATACGCAGTATTTT.

The chain has TRBV7-2 and TRBJ2-5, with D perhaps TRBD1 or TRBD2 (6 bases each). Per germline, CDR1 SGHTA and CDR2 FQGNSA. V lost 8 bases and J 3 bases, leaving 13 bases between the germline ends. CDR3 length: 13 amino acids. CDR3 region: CASLGGGKETQYF. The CDR3, as DNA: TGTGCCAGCCTCGGGGGCGGGAAAGAGACCCAGTACTTC.

In its sample, this clonotype was seen a few times. CDR3 amino acids: CASSEVLTEAFF. DNA for the CDR3: TGTGCCAGCAGTGAAGTTTTAACTGAAGCTTTCTTT. The chain carries TRBV2 and TRBJ1-1; D gene uncertain. Germline loops: CDR1 SNHLY, CDR2 FYNNEI. The CDR3 runs to 12 residues. Trimming removed 1 base from V and 5 bases from J, with 5 bases in between.

The chain employs TRBV11-2 and TRBJ2-5; the D gene could be TRBD1 or TRBD2 (6 bases each). Germline V gene data show CDR1 as SGHAT and CDR2 as FQNNGV. Trimming removed 5 bases at V and 9 bases at J, with 19 bases between. This CDR3 spans 14 amino acids. The CDR3 DNA follows: TGTGCCAGCAGCCACGGGACACTGGAGCGGGCCCAGTACTTC. Encoded protein: CASSHGTLERAQYF.

This clonotype was counted ten times or more. The rearrangement joins TRBV7-9 to TRBJ2-5; 9 nucleotides align to TRBD2. The CDR3 is 15 amino acids. Germline loops: CDR1 SEHNR, CDR2 FQNEAQ (reference sequence). The V segment lost 1 base and the J segment 5 bases; nucleotides outside the gene matches: 5. In DNA, the CDR3 is TGTGCCAGCAGCTTAGTACTAGCGGGCCGGGAGACCCAGTACTTC. As protein: CASSLVLAGRETQYF.

This clonotype occurred a few times. The V gene is TRBV15, the J gene TRBJ2-2, with unresolved D. Trimming stripped 1 base from V and 3 bases from J, with 6 bases between. From germline, CDR1 is LNHNV and CDR2 YYDKDF (reference sequence). The CDR3 is 14 amino acids. The CDR3 DNA reads TGTGCCACCAGCAGAGGTTATGACACCGGGGAGCTGTTTTTT. Protein: CATSRGYDTGELFF.

This chain connects TRBV6-2 or TRBV6-3 to TRBJ2-7; the D is unclear. CDR3 length: 12 amino acids. CDR1 and CDR2 (germline): MNHEY, SVGEGT. V was cut by 10 bases and J by 4 bases, with 14 bases left in between. DNA of the CDR3: TGTGCCACCGCCACAAGGGCTTACGAGCAGTACGTC. Translating gives CATATRAYEQYV.

The rearrangement links TRBV7-6 to TRBJ1-5, with TRBD1 matching 8 bases. After removal of 5 bases from V and 3 bases from J, the junction contained 6 bases not matched to a gene. The germline V gene encodes CDR1 SGHVS and CDR2 FNYEAQ. CDR3 length: 15 amino acids. CDR3 bases: TGTGCCAGCAGCCCCCGGACAGGGTTCAATCAGCCCCAGCATTTT. This translates into CASSPRTGFNQPQHF.

This clonotype was observed a handful of times. The chain recombines TRBV7-2 with TRBJ2-3; 11 bases agree with TRBD2. The CDR3 totals 16 residues. The V segment lost 2 bases and the J segment 5 bases; nucleotides outside the gene matches: 6. Germline CDR1 and CDR2: SGHTA and FQGNSA. CDR3 DNA: TGTGCCAGCAGCTTATCACTAGCGGGAGTTAAAGATACGCAGTATTTT. It yields the protein CASSLSLAGVKDTQYF.

This clonotype has more than one count but fewer than ten. DNA for the CDR3: TGTGCCAGTAGTATAAGGAGGCAAGAGACCCAGTACTTC. This gives the protein CASSIRRQETQYF. The chain is built from TRBV19 and TRBJ2-5, with D possibly TRBD2 on 5 matching bases. This CDR3 is built from 13 residues. V was clipped by 2 bases and J by 2 bases, with 6 bases between them. Germline CDR1 reads LNHDA; CDR2 reads SQIVND (reference sequence).

This clonotype has ten or more counts. This chain uses TRBV2 with TRBJ2-1; 8 bases are shared with TRBD1. This CDR3 is 15 amino acids long. Germline V gene data show CDR1 as SNHLY and CDR2 as FYNNEI. With 6 bases clipped from V and 4 bases from J, the junction kept 8 bases outside the gene matches. CDR3 loop: CASRPRDRRYNEQFF. DNA of the CDR3: TGTGCCAGCAGGCCCCGGGACAGGCGATACAATGAGCAGTTCTTC.

The chain employs TRBV6-4 and TRBJ2-3; 7 nucleotides match TRBD1. CDR1 and CDR2 (germline): MRHNA, SNTAGT. V trimming: 6 bases; J trimming: 4 bases; junction bases outside the gene matches: 13. The CDR3 covers 16 residues. CDR3 sequence: CASSQIGDSKPDTQYF. For the CDR3, the DNA is TGTGCCAGCAGCCAGATTGGGGACAGTAAGCCAGATACGCAGTATTTT.

This chain links TRBV19 with TRBJ2-1; 7 bases match TRBD2. CDR1 and CDR2 (germline): LNHDA, SQIVND (reference sequence). The CDR3 is 13 residues long. Trimming removed 7 bases from V and 13 bases from J; junction bases left unmatched: 13. CDR3 nucleotides: TGTGCCAGTAACCGGGTGGCGGGGGTCCCCCAGTTCTTC. This gives the protein CASNRVAGVPQFF.

Of note for this clonotype: One end of the junction is discordant with germline, which a read error may explain. The rearrangement links TRBV4-1 to TRBJ2-3; TRBD2 matches 14 bases. CDR1 and CDR2 from the germline V gene are MGHRA and YSYEKL. This CDR3 spans 15 amino acids. CDR3 residues: CASSQEGLAGDPQYF. The CDR3 DNA follows: TGCGCCAGCAGCCAAGAGGGACTAGCGGGAGATCCGCAGTATTTT.

The chain joins TRBV12-5 to TRBJ1-5, with no clear D. This CDR3 has 12 amino acids. The V gene lost 0 bases and the J gene lost 6 bases, with 3 bases spanning the gap. Germline loops: CDR1 LGHNT, CDR2 FRNRAP. CDR3 nucleotides: TGTGCTAGTGGTTTGGTAGTTCAGCCCCAGCATTTT. Residues: CASGLVVQPQHF. Looking up the rest from reference TRBV12-5 and TRBJ1-5 gives the full variable domain: DARVTQTPRHKVTEMGQEVTMRCQPILGHNTVFWYRQTMMQGLELLAYFRNRAPLDDSGMPKDRFSAEMPDATLATLKIQPSEPRDSAVYFCASGLVVQPQHFGDGTRLSIL.

This rearrangement joins TRBV20-1 to TRBJ2-1; D uncertain. V was cut by 2 bases and J by 4 bases, with 6 bases left in between. The V gene's germline CDR1 is DFQATT and CDR2 SNEGSKA (reference sequence). The CDR3 has 12 amino acids. Here the CDR3 reads CSARLVYNEQFF. In DNA form, the CDR3 reads TGCAGTGCTAGACTAGTGTACAATGAGCAGTTCTTC.

Ten or more counts support this clonotype. The CDR3 DNA follows: TGTGCTCCCCAAAAGGGGGGTTACGAGCAGTACTTC. Translation gives CAPQKGGYEQYF. This chain uses TRBV7-2 with TRBJ2-7; D tentatively reads TRBD1 or TRBD2 (6 bases each). Germline V lookup: CDR1 SGHTA, CDR2 FQGNSA. This CDR3 has 12 amino acids. The entire variable domain, with the rest obtained from reference TRBV7-2 and TRBJ2-7, is as follows: GAGVSQSPSNKVTEKGKDVELRCDPISGHTALYWYRQSLGQGLEFLIYFQGNSAPDKSGLPSDRFSAERTGGSVSTLTIQRTQQEDSAVYLCAPQKGGYEQYFGPGTRLTVT.